At least ten counts were recorded for the clone carrying this T cell receptor (beta chain). Its antigen remains unknown. This record comes from a study of T cell repertoires in cytomegalovirus infection. The wider study: Both a matching HLA type and CMV infection were indicated by public TCR beta signatures.

Study observations and caveats: The cumulative frequency of public TCR beta families distinguished individuals who carried CMV together with the relevant HLA. The study found HLA-C-restricted CMV-specific TCR beta clonotypes dominating the ex vivo response.

One entry per CDR3 protein, called by TCRdb with MiXCR from the reads. The sample yields some 390,000 distinct CDR3 sequences, roughly 20% seen once. The V end lost 3 bases, the J end lost 4 bases, and 6 bases lay between the germline ends. Germline-derived CDR1 and CDR2 are SGHVS and FQNEAQ. The CDR3 loop spans 12 amino acids. The genes are TRBV7-8 and TRBJ2-5; D gene ambiguous. The clonotype originates from a human donor in good health (CMV status not recorded). Some clones in this sample may be carry-over from other donors' samples. Material for sequencing was PBMCs. DNA for the CDR3: TGTGCCAGCAGCTTCAGCCGAGAGACCCAGTACTTC. Protein: CASSFSRETQYF. The variable domain in full, with the rest retrieved from reference TRBV7-8 and TRBJ2-5, is GAGVSQSPRYKVAKRGQDVALRCDPISGHVSLFWYQQALGQGPEFLTYFQNEAQLDKSGLPSDRFFAERPEGSVSTLKIQRTQQEDSAVYLCASSFSRETQYFGPGTRLLVL.